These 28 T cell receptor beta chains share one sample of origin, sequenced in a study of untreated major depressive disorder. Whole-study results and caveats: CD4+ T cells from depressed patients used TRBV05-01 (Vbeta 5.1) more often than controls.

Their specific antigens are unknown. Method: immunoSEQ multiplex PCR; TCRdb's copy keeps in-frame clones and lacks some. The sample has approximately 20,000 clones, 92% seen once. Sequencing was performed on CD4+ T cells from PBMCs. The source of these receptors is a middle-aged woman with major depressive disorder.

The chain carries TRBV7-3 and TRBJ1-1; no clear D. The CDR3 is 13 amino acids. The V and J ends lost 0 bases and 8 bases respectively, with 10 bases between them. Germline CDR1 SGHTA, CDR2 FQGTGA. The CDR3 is CASSLTKGTEAFF. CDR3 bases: TGTGCCAGCAGCTTAACTAAGGGAACCGAAGCTTTCTTT. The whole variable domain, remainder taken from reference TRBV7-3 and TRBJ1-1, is GAGVSQTPSNKVTEKGKYVELRCDPISGHTALYWYRQSLGQGPEFLIYFQGTGAADDSGLPNDRFFAVRPEGSVSTLKIQRTERGDSAVYLCASSLTKGTEAFFGQGTRLTVV.

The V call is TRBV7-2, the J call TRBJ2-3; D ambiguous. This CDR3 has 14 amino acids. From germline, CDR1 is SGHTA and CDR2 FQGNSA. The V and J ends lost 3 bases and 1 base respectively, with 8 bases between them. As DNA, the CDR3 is TGTGCCAGCAGCTTGGTCGGCGGCACAGATACGCAGTATTTT. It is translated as CASSLVGGTDTQYF.

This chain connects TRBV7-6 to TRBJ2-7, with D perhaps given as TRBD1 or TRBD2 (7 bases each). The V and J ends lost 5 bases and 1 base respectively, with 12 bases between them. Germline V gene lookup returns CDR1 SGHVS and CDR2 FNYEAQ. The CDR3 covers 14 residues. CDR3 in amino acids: CASSLQGGSYEQYF. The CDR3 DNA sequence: TGTGCCAGCAGCCTGCAGGGGGGGTCCTACGAGCAGTACTTC.

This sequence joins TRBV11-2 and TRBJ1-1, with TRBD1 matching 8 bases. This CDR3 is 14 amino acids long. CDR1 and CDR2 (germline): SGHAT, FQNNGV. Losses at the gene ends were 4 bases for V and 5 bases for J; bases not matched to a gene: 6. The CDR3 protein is CASSSTGGRTEAFF. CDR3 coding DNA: TGTGCCAGCAGCTCAACAGGGGGTCGTACTGAAGCTTTCTTT.

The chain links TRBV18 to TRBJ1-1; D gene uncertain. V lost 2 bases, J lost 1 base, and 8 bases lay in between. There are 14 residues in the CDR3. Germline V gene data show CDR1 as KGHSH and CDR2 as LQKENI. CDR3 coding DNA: TGTGCCAGCTCACCAAATCACAGGAACACTGAAGCTTTCTTT. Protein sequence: CASSPNHRNTEAFF.

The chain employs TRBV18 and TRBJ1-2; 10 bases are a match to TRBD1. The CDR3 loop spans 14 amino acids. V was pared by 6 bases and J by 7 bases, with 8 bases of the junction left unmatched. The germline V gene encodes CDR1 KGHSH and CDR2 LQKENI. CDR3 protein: CASSADRGGAGYTF. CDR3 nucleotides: TGTGCCAGCTCCGCGGACAGGGGGGGAGCTGGCTACACCTTC.

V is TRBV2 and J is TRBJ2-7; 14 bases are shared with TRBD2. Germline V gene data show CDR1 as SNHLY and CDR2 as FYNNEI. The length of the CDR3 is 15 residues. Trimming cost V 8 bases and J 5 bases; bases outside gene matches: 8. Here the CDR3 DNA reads TGTGCCAGCCAGAAGGGACTAGCGGGAGTAAACGAGCAGTACGTC. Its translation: CASQKGLAGVNEQYV.

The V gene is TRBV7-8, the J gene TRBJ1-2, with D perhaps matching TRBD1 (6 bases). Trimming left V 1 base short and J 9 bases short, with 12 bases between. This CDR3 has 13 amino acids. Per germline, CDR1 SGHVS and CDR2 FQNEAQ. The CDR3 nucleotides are TGTGCCAGCAGCTTAGATCAGGGGTTGAGCTACACCTTC. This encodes CASSLDQGLSYTF.

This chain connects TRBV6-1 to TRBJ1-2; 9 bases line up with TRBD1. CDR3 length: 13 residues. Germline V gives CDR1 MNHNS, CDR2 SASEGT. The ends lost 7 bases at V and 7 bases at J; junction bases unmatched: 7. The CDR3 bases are TGTGCCAGCAATCCGGGACAGGGTGGTGGCTACACCTTC. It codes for CASNPGQGGGYTF.

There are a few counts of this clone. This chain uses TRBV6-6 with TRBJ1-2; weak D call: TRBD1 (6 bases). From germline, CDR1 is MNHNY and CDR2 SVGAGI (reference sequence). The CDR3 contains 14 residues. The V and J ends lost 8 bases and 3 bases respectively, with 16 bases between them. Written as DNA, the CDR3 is TGTGCCAGCTTCCCGACAGGCGGAGACTATGGCTACACCTTC. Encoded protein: CASFPTGGDYGYTF.

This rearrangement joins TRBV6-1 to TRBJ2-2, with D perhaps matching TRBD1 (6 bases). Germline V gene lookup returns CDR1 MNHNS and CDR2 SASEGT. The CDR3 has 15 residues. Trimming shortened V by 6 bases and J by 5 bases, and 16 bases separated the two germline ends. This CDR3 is CASRLDGTQTGELFF. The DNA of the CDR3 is TGTGCCAGCAGATTGGACGGGACACAAACCGGGGAGCTGTTTTTT.

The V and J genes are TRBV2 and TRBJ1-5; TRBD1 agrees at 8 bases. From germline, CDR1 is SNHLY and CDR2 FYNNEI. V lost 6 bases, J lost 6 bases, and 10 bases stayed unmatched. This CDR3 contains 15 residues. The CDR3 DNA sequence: TGTGCCAGCAGCGTTACCACAGGGGGAGGTCAGCCCCAGCATTTT. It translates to CASSVTTGGGQPQHF.

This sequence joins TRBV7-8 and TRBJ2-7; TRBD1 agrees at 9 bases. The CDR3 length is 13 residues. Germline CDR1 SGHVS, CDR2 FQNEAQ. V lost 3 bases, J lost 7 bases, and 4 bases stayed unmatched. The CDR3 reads CASSLGQGREQYF. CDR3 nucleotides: TGTGCCAGCAGCTTGGGACAGGGAAGGGAGCAGTACTTC.

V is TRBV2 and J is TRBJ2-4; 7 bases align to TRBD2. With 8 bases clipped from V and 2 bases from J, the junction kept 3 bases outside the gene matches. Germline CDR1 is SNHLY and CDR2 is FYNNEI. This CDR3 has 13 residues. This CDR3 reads CASWGLTKNIQYF. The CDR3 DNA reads TGTGCCAGCTGGGGACTAACCAAAAACATTCAGTACTTC.

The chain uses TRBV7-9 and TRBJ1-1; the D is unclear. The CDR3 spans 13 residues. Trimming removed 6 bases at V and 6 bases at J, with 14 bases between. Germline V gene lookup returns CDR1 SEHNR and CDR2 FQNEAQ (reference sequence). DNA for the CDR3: TGTGCCAGCAGACTACCGCGGACTTCTGAAGCTTTCTTT. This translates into CASRLPRTSEAFF.

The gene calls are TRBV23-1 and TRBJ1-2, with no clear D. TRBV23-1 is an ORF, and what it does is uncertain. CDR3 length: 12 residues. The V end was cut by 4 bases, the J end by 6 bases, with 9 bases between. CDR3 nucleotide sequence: TGCGCCAGCAGTCCCCCACGGGATGGCTACACCTTC. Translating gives CASSPPRDGYTF.

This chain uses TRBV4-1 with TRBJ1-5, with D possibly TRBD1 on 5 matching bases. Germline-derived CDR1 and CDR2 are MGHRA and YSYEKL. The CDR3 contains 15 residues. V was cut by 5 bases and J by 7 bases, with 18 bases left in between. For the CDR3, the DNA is TGCGCCAGCAGCGCGGGCTTCCGGGACCTACAGCCCCAGCATTTT. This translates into CASSAGFRDLQPQHF.

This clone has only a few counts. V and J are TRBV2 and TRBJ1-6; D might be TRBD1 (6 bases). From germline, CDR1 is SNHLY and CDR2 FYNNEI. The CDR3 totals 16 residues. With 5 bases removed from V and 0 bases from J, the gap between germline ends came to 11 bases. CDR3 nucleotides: TGTGCCAGCAGTCTAGACAGGAGCTCCTATAATTCACCCCTCCACTTT. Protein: CASSLDRSSYNSPLHF.

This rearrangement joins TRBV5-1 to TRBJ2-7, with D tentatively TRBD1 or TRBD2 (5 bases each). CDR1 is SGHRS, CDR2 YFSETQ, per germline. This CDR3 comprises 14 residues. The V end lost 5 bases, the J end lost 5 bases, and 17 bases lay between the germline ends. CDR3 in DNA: TGCGCCAGCAGTCTGGGAGCCAGGGTCGACGAGCAGTACTTC. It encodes CASSLGARVDEQYF. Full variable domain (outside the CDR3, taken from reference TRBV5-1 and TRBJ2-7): KAGVTQTPRYLIKTRGQQVTLSCSPISGHRSVSWYQQTPGQGLQFLFEYFSETQRNKGNFPGRFSGRQFSNSRSEMNVSTLELGDSALYLCASSLGARVDEQYFGPGTRLTVT.

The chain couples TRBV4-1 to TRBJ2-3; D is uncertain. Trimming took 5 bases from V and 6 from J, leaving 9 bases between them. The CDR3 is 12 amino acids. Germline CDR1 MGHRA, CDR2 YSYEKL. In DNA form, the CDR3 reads TGCGCCAGCAGCGGTGGCGCCGATACGCAGTATTTT. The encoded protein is CASSGGADTQYF.

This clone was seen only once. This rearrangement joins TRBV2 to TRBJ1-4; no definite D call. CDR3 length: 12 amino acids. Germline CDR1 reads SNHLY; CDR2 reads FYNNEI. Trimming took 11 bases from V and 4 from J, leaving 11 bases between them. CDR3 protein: CASTELNEKLFF. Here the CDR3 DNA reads TGTGCCTCCACAGAGCTTAATGAAAAACTGTTTTTT.

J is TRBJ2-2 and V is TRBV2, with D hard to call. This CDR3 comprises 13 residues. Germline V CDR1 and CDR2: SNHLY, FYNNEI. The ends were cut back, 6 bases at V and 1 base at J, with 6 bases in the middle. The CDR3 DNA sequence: TGTGCCAGCAGGAAAGAGAACACCGGGGAGCTGTTTTTT. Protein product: CASRKENTGELFF.

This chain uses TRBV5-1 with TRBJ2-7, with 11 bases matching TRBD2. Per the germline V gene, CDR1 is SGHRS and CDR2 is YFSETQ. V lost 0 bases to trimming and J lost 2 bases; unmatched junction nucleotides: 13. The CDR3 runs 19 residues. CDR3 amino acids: CASSLGTSGGPRRTYEQYF. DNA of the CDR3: TGCGCCAGCAGCTTGGGCACTAGCGGGGGTCCGAGAAGAACCTACGAGCAGTACTTC.

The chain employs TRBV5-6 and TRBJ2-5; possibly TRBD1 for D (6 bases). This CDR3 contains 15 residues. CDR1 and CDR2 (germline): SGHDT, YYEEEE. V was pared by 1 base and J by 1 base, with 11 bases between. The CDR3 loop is CASSLSGASQETQYF. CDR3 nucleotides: TGTGCCAGCAGCTTGTCAGGGGCGAGCCAAGAGACCCAGTACTTC.

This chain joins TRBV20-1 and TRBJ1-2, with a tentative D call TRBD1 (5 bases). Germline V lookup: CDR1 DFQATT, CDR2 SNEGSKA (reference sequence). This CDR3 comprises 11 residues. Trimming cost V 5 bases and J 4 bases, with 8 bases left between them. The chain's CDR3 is CSASDSYGYTF. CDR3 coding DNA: TGCAGTGCTTCCGACAGCTATGGCTACACCTTC.

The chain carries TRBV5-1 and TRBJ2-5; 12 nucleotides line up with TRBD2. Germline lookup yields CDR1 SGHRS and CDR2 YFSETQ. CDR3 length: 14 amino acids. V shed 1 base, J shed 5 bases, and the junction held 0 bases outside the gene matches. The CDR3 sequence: CASSLTSGGETQYF. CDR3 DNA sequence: TGCGCCAGCAGCTTGACTAGCGGGGGGGAGACCCAGTACTTC.

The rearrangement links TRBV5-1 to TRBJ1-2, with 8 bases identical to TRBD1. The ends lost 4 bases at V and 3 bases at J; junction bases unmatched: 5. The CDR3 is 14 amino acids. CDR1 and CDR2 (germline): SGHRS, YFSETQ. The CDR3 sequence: CASSHRDRHYGYTF. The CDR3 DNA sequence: TGCGCCAGCAGCCACCGGGACAGGCACTATGGCTACACCTTC.

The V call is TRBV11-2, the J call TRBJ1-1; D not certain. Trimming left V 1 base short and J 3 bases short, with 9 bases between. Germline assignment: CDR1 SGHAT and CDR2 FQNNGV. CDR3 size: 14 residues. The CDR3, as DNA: TGTGCCAGCAGCTTAGGATCCCGGTACACTGAAGCTTTCTTT. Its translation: CASSLGSRYTEAFF.